The source of this T cell receptor (beta chain) is a study of T cell repertoires in cytomegalovirus infection. To note about this clonotype: Its antigen is as yet unknown. It may be a read error: a sequence one base away is much more abundant.

Per the germline V gene, CDR1 is SGHTA and CDR2 is FQGNSA. CDR3 length: 15 residues. TCRdb re-called the reads through MiXCR, storing one row per CDR3 protein. In the table there are approximately 1,000,000 distinct CDR3 sequences, roughly 30% of which are singletons. This sequence was found in a human donor in good health (CMV status not recorded). Some clones in this sample may be carry-over from other donors' samples. The sample here was cultured CD8+ T cells from PBMCs, taken from culture after CMV antigen stimulation. The chain links TRBV7-2 to TRBJ2-1; TRBD2 aligns across 12 bases. This chain's CDR3 is CANSFLAGGWNEQFF. The CDR3, as DNA: TGTGCCAACAGCTTTCTAGCGGGGGGGTGGAATGAGCAGTTCTTC.